The 12 T cell receptor beta chains given below trace back to one sample, sequenced in a study of cytomegalovirus exposure and HLA in healthy donors. 60 Vbeta and 13 Jbeta primers were used in PCR. Generated by immunoSEQ multiplex PCR, the TCRdb table keeps only in-frame clones and is missing some. The table records roughly 230,000 clones, around nine tenths of them present only once. The sequenced sample was PBMCs. The receptor source for this set is a girl between 2 and 10 years old in good health and CMV-seronegative.

This clone showed up just once. The rearrangement links TRBV2 to TRBJ1-1, with D perhaps matching TRBD1 (5 bases). Looked up from germline, CDR1 is SNHLY and CDR2 is FYNNEI. Trimming removed 4 bases from V and 0 bases from J, with 15 bases in between. This CDR3 spans 16 amino acids. CDR3 bases: TGTGCCAGCAGTGGAACGGACATGCCTTTGAACACTGAAGCTTTCTTT. Translating it yields CASSGTDMPLNTEAFF. Based on the CDR3 plus reference TRBV2 and TRBJ1-1, the full variable domain is EPEVTQTPSHQVTQMGQEVILRCVPISNHLYFYWYRQILGQKVEFLVSFYNNEISEKSEIFDDQFSVERPDGSNFTLKIRSTKLEDSAMYFCASSGTDMPLNTEAFFGQGTRLTVV.

The chain links TRBV7-9 to TRBJ2-5; 7 nucleotides align to TRBD1. The germline gives CDR1 SEHNR, CDR2 FQNEAQ (reference sequence). V shed 5 bases, J shed 1 base, and the junction held 10 bases outside the gene matches. This CDR3 has 16 residues. The CDR3 loop reads CASSPKVGTAQETQYF. CDR3 coding DNA: TGTGCCAGCAGCCCTAAGGTGGGGACAGCCCAAGAGACCCAGTACTTC.

The chain links TRBV28 to TRBJ1-3, with D perhaps matching TRBD1 (6 bases). Trimming removed 6 bases at V and 4 bases at J, with 10 bases between. Germline V gene lookup returns CDR1 MDHEN and CDR2 SYDVKM. The CDR3 runs to 13 residues. The CDR3 DNA reads as TGTGCCAGCAGAGGGACATACGGAAACACCATATATTTT. Its protein is CASRGTYGNTIYF.

V usage is TRBV5-6 and J usage is TRBJ2-7; 10 nucleotides line up with TRBD1. This CDR3 has 14 amino acids. With 4 bases clipped from V and 3 bases from J, the junction kept 4 bases outside the gene matches. CDR1 SGHDT and CDR2 YYEEEE come from the germline V gene. CDR3: CASSRGQGVYEQYF. The CDR3 DNA reads as TGTGCCAGCAGCCGAGGACAGGGGGTCTACGAGCAGTACTTC.

This clone was detected once. In DNA, the CDR3 is TGTGCCAGCAGCCGGACAGGGAACGGGGAGCTGTTTTTT. Its protein product is CASSRTGNGELFF. The chain couples TRBV7-8 to TRBJ2-2, with 8 bases lining up with TRBD1. After removal of 5 bases from V and 7 bases from J, the junction contained 3 bases not matched to a gene. The CDR3 spans 13 residues. CDR1 SGHVS and CDR2 FQNEAQ come from the germline V gene.

CDR3 region: CASSSRRDRVPGYTF. CDR3 nucleotide sequence: TGTGCCAGCAGTTCCCGGCGGGACAGGGTCCCGGGCTACACCTTC. The chain links TRBV6-5 to TRBJ1-2; 9 bases are shared with TRBD1. The CDR3 has 15 amino acids. V gave up 4 bases and J gave up 8 bases; unmatched junction bases: 11. Germline V gives CDR1 MNHEY, CDR2 SVGAGI.

The J gene is TRBJ2-7, the V gene TRBV25-1; 11 bases align to TRBD2. The V gene's germline CDR1 is MGHDK and CDR2 SYGVNS. V lost 3 bases, J lost 4 bases, and 5 bases stayed unmatched. The CDR3 contains 15 residues. CDR3 sequence reads: CASSEFASGRYEQYF. The CDR3, as DNA: TGTGCCAGCAGTGAGTTCGCTAGCGGGAGGTACGAGCAGTACTTC.

This chain joins TRBV12-5 and TRBJ2-7; D uncertain. CDR1 is LGHNT, CDR2 FRNRAP, per germline. Deletions cut 7 bases from V and 1 base from J, with 14 bases between. The CDR3 sequence is 14 residues long. CDR3 nucleotides: TGTGCTAGTGCCCCCTTTGCGGATTCCTACGAGCAGTACTTC. Protein product: CASAPFADSYEQYF.

In this sample, this clone turned up a few times. The J gene is TRBJ2-5, the V gene TRBV2; D uncertain. The end of the DNA aligns better with TRBJ2-7, so the J call may be wrong. Germline CDR1 and CDR2: SNHLY and FYNNEI. The CDR3 is 12 residues long. CDR3 in amino acids: CASNVNSYEQYF. The DNA of the CDR3 is TGTGCCAGCAACGTCAACTCCTACGAGCAGTACTTC.

This chain links TRBV2 with TRBJ1-1; 10 bases map to TRBD1. The CDR3 extends over 15 amino acids. J was trimmed by 6 bases and V by 7 bases; bases with no gene match: 11. CDR1 SNHLY and CDR2 FYNNEI come from the germline V gene. The CDR3 nucleotides read TGTGCCAGCAATAGGGGGACAGGGGCTTTAGCTGAAGCTTTCTTT. It translates to CASNRGTGALAEAFF.

V is TRBV25-1 and J is TRBJ2-7; 7 nucleotides line up with TRBD1. The length of the CDR3 is 14 residues. Germline CDR1 is MGHDK and CDR2 is SYGVNS. V lost 3 bases, J lost 0 bases, and 2 bases stayed unmatched. CDR3: CASSDQGVSYEQYF. In nucleotides, the CDR3 is TGTGCCAGCAGTGATCAGGGGGTCTCCTACGAGCAGTACTTC.

The chain has TRBV7-2 and TRBJ2-7; the match to TRBD2 covers 14 bases. V gave up 8 bases and J gave up 3 bases; unmatched junction bases: 3. Germline V gene sequence: CDR1 SGHTA, CDR2 FQGNSA. CDR3 length: 14 amino acids. The CDR3 nucleotides are TGTGCCAGCGGGACTAGCGGGAGAGGCTACGAGCAGTACTTC. Translating gives CASGTSGRGYEQYF.